This T cell receptor (beta chain) derives from a study of CXCR3-negative and CXCR3-positive naive CD8 T cells. Study in general: With about 1.5 +/- 0.3 million reads per library, the TRB reads numbered around 130 million in total. General study findings and limits: Both of the naive subsets showed about the same high diversity, but memory CD8+ cells had much less. CXCR3-positive naive cells had TRB CDR3s that were more hydrophobic than CXCR3-negative naive cells had.

A remark on this clonotype: Its antigen is undetermined.

Per germline, CDR1 PRHDT and CDR2 FYEKMQ (reference sequence). The CDR3 is 15 residues long. Each TRB cDNA library was prepared by 5' RACE (with UMI labels). TCRdb re-called the 5' RACE reads and gives one entry per CDR3 protein, without DNA. This listing includes about 6,800 distinct CDR3 sequences. The specimen sequenced was naive CXCR3+ CD8+ T cells from blood. Indicated subset: CD45RO-CCR7+CD27+CD95- naive CD8+ T cells expressing CXCR3 (TNR3+). The chain combines TRBV13 with TRBJ2-2; TCRdb reports TRBD1, a call that lacks DNA to check it against. The sequence derives from a human donor in good health. Some clones in this sample may be carry-over from other donors' samples. The CDR3 sequence is CASRDGTRNTGELFF.